This TCR beta chain was captured in a study of CD8+CD57+ T cells in acquired aplastic anemia. The study, taken as a whole, reports: A significant difference in CD8+ Simpson's diversity between patients and controls was not found.

Patients picked for sequencing had shown CD8+CD57+ cell expansion detected by flow cytometry. Germline CDR1 reads DFQATT; CDR2 reads SNEGSKA (reference sequence). V trimming: 3 bases; J trimming: 13 bases; junction bases outside the gene matches: 7. The CDR3 runs 12 residues. On this clonotype itself: Its antigen is unidentified.

Researchers used genomic DNA as the template to profile TCR beta VDJ and CDR3. One entry per CDR3 protein results from TCRdb running MiXCR on the reads. In the table there are about 98,000 distinct CDR3 sequences, about 67% of which are singletons. Sequenced material: sorted CD4+, CD8+, or CD8+CD57+ T cells (not recorded which) from PBMCs. This sequence was found in a human donor with aplastic anemia. V is TRBV20-1 and J is TRBJ2-7; 12 nucleotides align to TRBD2. In DNA, the CDR3 is TGCAGTGCTAGTCCCGGGACTAGCGGGTCATACTTC. Translation gives CSASPGTSGSYF.